Detailed here is one T cell receptor (beta chain). Trimming stripped 4 bases from V and 5 bases from J, with 17 bases between. The germline gives CDR1 MNHEY, CDR2 SMNVEV (reference sequence). This CDR3 region has 15 residues. Repertoires were generated with immunoSEQ multiplex PCR, while TCRdb's copy carries only in-frame clones and drops some. The repertoire holds 6,500 to 8,000 clones, around 67% seen once, with 3% to 3.5% in the top ten. The time point is: after neoadjuvant nivolumab, at surgical resection. This record comes from a study of neoadjuvant anti-PD-1 for oral cavity cancer. Study overall: Around day 43, patients without progression received a fourth nivolumab dose before surgery.

This chain links TRBV27 with TRBJ2-5; D is tentatively TRBD1 or TRBD2 (6 bases each). This clonotype was obtained from a person between 40 and 85 years old with oral cavity squamous cell carcinoma. The specimen comprised PBMCs, sampled after nivolumab (anti-PD-1) treatment. CDR3 DNA: TGTGCCAGCAGTTCCGAGGAAGGGGGGCAGGAGACCCAGTACTTC. Translated, it gives CASSSEEGGQETQYF.